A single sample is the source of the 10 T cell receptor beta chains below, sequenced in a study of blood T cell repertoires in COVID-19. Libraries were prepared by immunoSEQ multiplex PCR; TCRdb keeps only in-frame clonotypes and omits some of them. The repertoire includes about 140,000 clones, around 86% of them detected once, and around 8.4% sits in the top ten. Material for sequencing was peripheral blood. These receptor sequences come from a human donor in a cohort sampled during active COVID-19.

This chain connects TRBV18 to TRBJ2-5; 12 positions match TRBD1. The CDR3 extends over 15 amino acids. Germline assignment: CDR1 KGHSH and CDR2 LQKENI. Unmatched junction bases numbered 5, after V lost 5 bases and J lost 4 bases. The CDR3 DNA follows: TGTGCCAGCTCAGCCGGGACAGGGGGCGCAGAGACCCAGTACTTC. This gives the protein CASSAGTGGAETQYF.

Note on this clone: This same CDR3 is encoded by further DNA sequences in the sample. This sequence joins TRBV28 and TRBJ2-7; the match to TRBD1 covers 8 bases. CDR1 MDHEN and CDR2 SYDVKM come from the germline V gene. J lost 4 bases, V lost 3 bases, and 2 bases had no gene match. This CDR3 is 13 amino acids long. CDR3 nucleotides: TGTGCCAGCAGTTTGGGACAGGTTTACGAGCAGTACTTC. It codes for CASSLGQVYEQYF.

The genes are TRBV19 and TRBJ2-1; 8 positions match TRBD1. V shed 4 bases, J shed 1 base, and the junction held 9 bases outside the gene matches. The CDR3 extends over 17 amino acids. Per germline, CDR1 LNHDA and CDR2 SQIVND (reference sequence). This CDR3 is CASSRPGTGSSYNEQFF. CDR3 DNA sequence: TGTGCCAGTAGTAGACCCGGGACAGGTTCTTCCTACAATGAGCAGTTCTTC.

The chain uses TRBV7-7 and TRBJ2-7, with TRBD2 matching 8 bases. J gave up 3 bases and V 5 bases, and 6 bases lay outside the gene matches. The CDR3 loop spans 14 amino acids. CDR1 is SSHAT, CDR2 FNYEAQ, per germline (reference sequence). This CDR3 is CASSPGGSVYEQYF. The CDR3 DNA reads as TGTGCCAGCAGCCCGGGAGGGTCGGTCTACGAGCAGTACTTC.

This chain's CDR3 is CSVEKWAGNSNQPQHF. For the CDR3, the DNA is TGCAGCGTTGAAAAATGGGCAGGGAATAGCAATCAGCCCCAGCATTTT. The J gene is TRBJ1-5, the V gene TRBV29-1; the D gene is possibly TRBD1 (5 bases). V was clipped by 2 bases and J by 0 bases, with 14 bases between them. Looked up from germline, CDR1 is SQVTM and CDR2 is ANQGSEA. The CDR3 contains 16 residues.

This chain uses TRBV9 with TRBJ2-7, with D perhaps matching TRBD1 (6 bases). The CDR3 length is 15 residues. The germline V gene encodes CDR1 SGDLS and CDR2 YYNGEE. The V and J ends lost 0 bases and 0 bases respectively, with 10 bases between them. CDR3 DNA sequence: TGTGCCAGCAGCGTAGCCTGGGACAACTCCTACGAGCAGTACTTC. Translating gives CASSVAWDNSYEQYF.

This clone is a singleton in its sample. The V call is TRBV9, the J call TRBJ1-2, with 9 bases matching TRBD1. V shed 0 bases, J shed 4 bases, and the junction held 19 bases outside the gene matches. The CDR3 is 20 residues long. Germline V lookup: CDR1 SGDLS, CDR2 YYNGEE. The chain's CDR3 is CASSVGRGTGNGERFYGYTF. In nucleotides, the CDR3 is TGTGCCAGCAGCGTAGGGAGGGGGACAGGGAACGGAGAAAGGTTCTATGGCTACACCTTC. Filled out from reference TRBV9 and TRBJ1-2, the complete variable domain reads DSGVTQTPKHLITATGQRVTLRCSPRSGDLSVYWYQQSLDQGLQFLIQYYNGEERAKGNILERFSAQQFPDLHSELNLSSLELGDSALYFCASSVGRGTGNGERFYGYTFGSGTRLTVV.

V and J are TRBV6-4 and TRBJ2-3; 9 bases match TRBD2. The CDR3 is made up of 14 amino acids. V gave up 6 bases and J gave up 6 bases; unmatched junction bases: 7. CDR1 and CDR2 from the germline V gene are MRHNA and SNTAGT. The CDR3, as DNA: TGTGCCAGCAGCGGGACTAGCCCGTCGGATACGCAGTATTTT. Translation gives CASSGTSPSDTQYF.

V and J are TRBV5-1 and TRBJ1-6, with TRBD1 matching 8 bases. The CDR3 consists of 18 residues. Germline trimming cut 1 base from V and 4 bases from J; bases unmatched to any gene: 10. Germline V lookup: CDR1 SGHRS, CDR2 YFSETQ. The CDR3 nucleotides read TGCGCCAGCAGCTTGTTCGACAGGGGTACGGATTATAATTCACCCCTCCACTTT. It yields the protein CASSLFDRGTDYNSPLHF. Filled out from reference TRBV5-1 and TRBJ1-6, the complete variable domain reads KAGVTQTPRYLIKTRGQQVTLSCSPISGHRSVSWYQQTPGQGLQFLFEYFSETQRNKGNFPGRFSGRQFSNSRSEMNVSTLELGDSALYLCASSLFDRGTDYNSPLHFGNGTRLTVT.

The CDR3 DNA is TGCGCCAGCAGCCGCCTCGCGCAGGGGGGCGAGCAGTACTTC. This encodes CASSRLAQGGEQYF. This chain links TRBV5-1 with TRBJ2-7, with D perhaps TRBD1 (7 bases). The CDR3 consists of 14 residues. Germline CDR1 SGHRS, CDR2 YFSETQ. V was clipped by 4 bases and J by 6 bases, with 17 bases between them.